This TCR beta chain was sequenced during a study of immune heterogeneity within non-small cell lung tumors. Overall study: Of the tumors, several were squamous cell, some eleven non-squamous, and 1 not otherwise specified. Findings of the study overall: High-frequency T-cell receptor beta clonotypes were largely distinct between individual patients. With local tumor mutational burden, local T-cell clonality showed a moderate but significant correlation (R around 0.33).

TCR beta CDR3 regions came from multiplex PCR with 32 forward V and 13 reverse J primers. One entry per CDR3 protein, called by TCRdb with MiXCR from the multiplex PCR reads. The table shows around 23,000 distinct CDR3 sequences, with around 26% occurring only once. The CDR3 extends over 17 amino acids. Unmatched junction bases numbered 10, after V lost 4 bases and J lost 3 bases. From germline, CDR1 is SGHNT and CDR2 YYREEE (reference sequence). On this clonotype: Antigen: not known.

As template, the study used bulk tumor genomic DNA at about 600 ng per sample. Several biopsies per primary tumor, spaced far apart, were taken during surgery. Those enrolled were patients newly diagnosed with untreated non-small cell lung cancer and undergoing curative surgery. Those donating were patients (newly diagnosed with non-small cell lung cancer) who were having surgery with curative intent. This sequence joins TRBV5-4 and TRBJ2-2; 9 bases are shared with TRBD2. This clonotype was obtained from a man in his forties with non-small cell lung cancer. The sample taken for sequencing was lung tumor tissue. The CDR3 sequence: CASSGWVTSGDTGELFF. CDR3 coding DNA: TGTGCCAGCAGCGGTTGGGTGACTAGCGGAGACACCGGGGAGCTGTTTTTT.